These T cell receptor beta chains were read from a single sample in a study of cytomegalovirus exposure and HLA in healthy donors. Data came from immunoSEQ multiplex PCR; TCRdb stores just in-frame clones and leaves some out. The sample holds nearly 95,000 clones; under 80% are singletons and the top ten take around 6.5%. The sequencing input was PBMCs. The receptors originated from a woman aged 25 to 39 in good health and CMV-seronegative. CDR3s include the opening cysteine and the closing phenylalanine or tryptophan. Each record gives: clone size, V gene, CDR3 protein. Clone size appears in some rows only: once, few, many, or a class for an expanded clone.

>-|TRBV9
CASSETGLAGNEQFF
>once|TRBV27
CASSSHSGNTIYF
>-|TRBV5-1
CASIWTGFPSGNTIYF
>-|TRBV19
CASTWSGENTIYF
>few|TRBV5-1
CASSRPRETQYF
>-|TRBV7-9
CASGLGEKLFF
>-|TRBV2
CASSVEQVRDTEAFF
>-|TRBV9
CASSVGPGQGIYNEQFF
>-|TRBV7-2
CASSLRGNTIYF
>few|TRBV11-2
CAGFDRGLGGYTF
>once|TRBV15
CATSRTSGSYEQYF
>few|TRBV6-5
CASRGQGGTEAFF
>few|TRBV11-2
CASSLLAGGPYSYEQYF
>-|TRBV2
CASEGGARNEQYF
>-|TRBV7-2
CASSSKGQAMRGDTQYF
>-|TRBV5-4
CASSPPGMGTDTQYF
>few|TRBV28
CATQRGGIFGPQYF
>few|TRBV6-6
CASSYGSDRVGNGYTF
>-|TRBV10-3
CASKRGDGGHTGELFF
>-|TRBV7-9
CASSLWTGSTEQYF
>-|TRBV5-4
CASSLGSTFGGNTIYF
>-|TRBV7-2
CASSPQGRYGYTF
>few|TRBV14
CASSQDFKSAISF
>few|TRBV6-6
CASSRSGDDETQYF
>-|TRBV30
CAWSGGVTIYF
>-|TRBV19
CASSTLTDQPQHF
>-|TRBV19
CASSTDRASEQYF
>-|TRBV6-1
CAGGTGTGGNQPQHF
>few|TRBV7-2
CASSLGASGSPGELFF
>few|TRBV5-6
CASSLFNSPLHF
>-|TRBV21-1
CASSKLFF
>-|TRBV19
CASSLGTGAAYEQYF
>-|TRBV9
CASSVVTTSRYNEQFF
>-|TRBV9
CASSVAPHSGGGSHEQFF
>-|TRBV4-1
CASSLTVPNQPQHF
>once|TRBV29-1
CSVEDPISRVAGEQYF
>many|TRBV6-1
CASSEVLGGGSYEQYF
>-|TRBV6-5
CASRTEQETQYF
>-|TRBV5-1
CASDMGTGGNYEQYF
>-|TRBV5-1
CASSLAGQGLGQDYGYTF
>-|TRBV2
CASGGSATRLDTQYF
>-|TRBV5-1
CASSSSLTSGEETQYF
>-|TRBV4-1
CASSQDWTYGYTF
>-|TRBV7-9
CASSGSSGTGSYTF
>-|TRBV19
CASSRTEGRGSYGYTF
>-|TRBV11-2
CASSLAGRGNTEAFF
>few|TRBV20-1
CSARDHYEQYF
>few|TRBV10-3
CAISEVMGGGFEAFF
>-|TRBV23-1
CASSHPPGGEEKNYGYTF
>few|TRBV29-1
CSVEDRVGGTGGGETQYF
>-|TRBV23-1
CASSPSGYTDTQYF
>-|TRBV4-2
CASSQERASGRSALGNEQFF
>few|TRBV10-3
CAISEFGTANEKLFF
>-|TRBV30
CAWSVLEEQYF
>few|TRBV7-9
CASSLGGQDYGYTF